The source of this T cell receptor beta chain is a study of monozygotic twins with inflammatory bowel disease. Whole-study findings and limits: Different T cell subtypes could not be distinguished. Reduced clonotype sharing with other individuals was observed in IBD patients relative to healthy twins, especially with disease activity.

CDR1 is SGHNT and CDR2 is YENEEA in the germline V gene. The CDR3 loop spans 14 amino acids. In the case of this clonotype: Its antigen is not known.

Unfractionated whole blood yielded total RNA, and T cells were not sorted. One entry per CDR3 protein, without DNA, is what TCRdb gives after re-calling the 5' RACE reads. The sample includes 350,000 to 550,000 distinct CDR3 sequences. The chain employs TRBV11-3 and TRBJ2-7; TCRdb lists TRBD1, though no DNA is available to test this call. Sample: blood. The clonotype originates from a human donor with ulcerative colitis or Crohn's disease, or a healthy co-twin of an affected twin (not recorded which). The CDR3 loop reads CASSSGTGGGEQYF.